Shown below are 26 T cell receptor beta chains from a single sample sequenced in a study of long-term antiretroviral therapy in people with HIV (dated 2022 in TCRdb). The immunoSEQ hsTCRB v3.0 assay was used at survey level resolution for TRB variable region sequencing. TCRdb limited this immuneACCESS table to in-frame rearrangements with V and J called. A share of clones is missing; checked studies link under half to unresolved V genes, and the rest is unexplained. Here the sample has some 19,000 clones; about four fifths occur a single time. Together, the top ten hold nearly 8% of the sample. Sequences were derived from unsorted PBMCs, sampled 0.9 years after starting antiretroviral therapy. All receptors come from a man aged 18 to 30 with HIV.

This clone was seen only a few times. The V and J genes are TRBV7-2 and TRBJ1-2; D is uncertain. This CDR3 is 13 amino acids long. V was shortened by 5 bases and J by 4 bases, with 11 bases between the two germline ends. Germline lookup yields CDR1 SGHTA and CDR2 FQGNSA. The CDR3 sequence is CASSLGLLYGYTF. CDR3 in DNA: TGTGCCAGCAGCCTAGGCCTGCTCTATGGCTACACCTTC.

The gene calls are TRBV6-5 and TRBJ2-1; D gene uncertain. The CDR3 is 12 amino acids. Germline V gene lookup returns CDR1 MNHEY and CDR2 SVGAGI. Trimming removed 5 bases at V and 5 bases at J, with 7 bases between. The DNA for the CDR3 is TGTGCCAGCAGTCGACGGAACAATGAGCAGTTCTTC. As protein: CASSRRNNEQFF.

The chain is built from TRBV9 and TRBJ1-1; 7 bases match TRBD1. Trimming removed 6 bases from V and 9 bases from J; junction bases left unmatched: 14. CDR1 is SGDLS and CDR2 is YYNGEE in the germline V gene. The CDR3 consists of 14 residues. The CDR3 bases are TGTGCCAGCAACGGGGCCCGGGACAGTGGGAAAGCTTTCTTT. Protein product: CASNGARDSGKAFF.

This chain connects TRBV6-1 to TRBJ1-2; TRBD1 is a possible D gene (5 bases). This CDR3 spans 15 amino acids. Trimming took off 1 base at V and 3 bases at J, with 12 bases between the two ends. The V gene's germline CDR1 is MNHNS and CDR2 SASEGT. The CDR3 sequence is CASSEGPDRYYGYTF. DNA of the CDR3: TGTGCCAGCAGTGAAGGTCCAGACAGATACTATGGCTACACCTTC.

V and J are TRBV4-1 and TRBJ1-1, with 9 bases lining up with TRBD1. The CDR3 has 16 residues. V shed 4 bases and J 1 base; nucleotides not matched to a gene: 7. Germline loops: CDR1 MGHRA, CDR2 YSYEKL. The CDR3 nucleotides are TGCGCCAGCAGCCCCGGCGACAGGGGGGGGAACACTGAAGCTTTCTTT. It encodes CASSPGDRGGNTEAFF.

The chain couples TRBV6-6 to TRBJ1-6; 7 bases agree with TRBD1. V was clipped by 6 bases and J by 9 bases; unmatched bases: 11. The CDR3 is 15 residues long. Germline V gene lookup returns CDR1 MNHNY and CDR2 SVGAGI (reference sequence). CDR3 sequence: CASSKRQGEGSPLHF. Written as DNA, the CDR3 is TGTGCCAGCAGCAAACGACAGGGTGAGGGTTCACCCCTCCACTTT.

The rearrangement links TRBV18 to TRBJ1-3; perhaps TRBD1 as D (6 bases). CDR3 size: 15 residues. Germline assignment: CDR1 KGHSH and CDR2 LQKENI. V was trimmed by 3 bases and J by 2 bases, leaving 11 bases between them. The CDR3 coding sequence is TGTGCCAGCTCACCCCTACAGGGAACTGGAAACACCATATATTTT. This encodes CASSPLQGTGNTIYF.

The chain uses TRBV10-3 and TRBJ1-2; 7 bases align to TRBD1. The CDR3 covers 16 residues. Trimming took 6 bases from V and 1 from J; bases not matched to a gene: 11. CDR1 and CDR2 (germline): ENHRY, SYGVKD. The CDR3 DNA sequence: TGTGCCATCAGCTACTATGGACAGGAGGATAACTATGGCTACACCTTC. It codes for CAISYYGQEDNYGYTF.

V gene TRBV6-1 combines with J gene TRBJ1-6; unclear D gene. Trimming cost V 4 bases and J 9 bases, with 10 bases left between them. The CDR3 runs to 13 residues. Per germline, CDR1 MNHNS and CDR2 SASEGT. The CDR3 reads CASSGTPISPLHF. CDR3 nucleotides: TGTGCCAGCAGTGGTACTCCTATTTCACCCCTCCACTTT.

The chain links TRBV9 to TRBJ1-5, with 12 bases identical to TRBD1. After removal of 3 bases from V and 4 bases from J, the junction contained 5 bases not matched to a gene. The germline V gene encodes CDR1 SGDLS and CDR2 YYNGEE. The CDR3 consists of 16 residues. The CDR3 sequence is CASSAPGQGANQPQHF. CDR3 sequence (DNA): TGTGCCAGCAGCGCCCCGGGACAGGGGGCGAATCAGCCCCAGCATTTT.

This clone is labeled medium-sized. This chain links TRBV4-1 with TRBJ1-6; 9 bases line up with TRBD1. Unmatched junction bases numbered 9, after V lost 1 base and J lost 8 bases. From germline, CDR1 is MGHRA and CDR2 YSYEKL. The CDR3 has 17 amino acids. CDR3 in amino acids: CASSQVLGQGIDSPLHF. The CDR3 bases are TGCGCCAGCAGCCAAGTCCTGGGACAGGGTATTGATTCACCCCTCCACTTT.

The CDR3 protein is CASSFLDRGPVTEAFF. The CDR3 DNA reads TGTGCCAGCAGTTTCCTGGACAGGGGGCCTGTCACTGAAGCTTTCTTT. The chain carries TRBV28 and TRBJ1-1; 11 bases are a match to TRBD1. Unmatched junction bases numbered 7, after V lost 3 bases and J lost 4 bases. This CDR3 has 16 amino acids. Germline V CDR1 and CDR2: MDHEN, SYDVKM. The complete variable domain, with remaining parts taken from reference TRBV28 and TRBJ1-1, reads DVKVTQSSRYLVKRTGEKVFLECVQDMDHENMFWYRQDPGLGLRLIYFSYDVKMKEKGDIPEGYSVSREKKERFSLILESASTNQTSMYLCASSFLDRGPVTEAFFGQGTRLTVV.

This rearrangement joins TRBV7-2 to TRBJ1-2, with a possible D match to TRBD1 (6 bases). The CDR3 spans 15 residues. V dropped 4 bases and J dropped 8 bases, with 20 bases sitting between them. Germline V gives CDR1 SGHTA, CDR2 FQGNSA. The chain's CDR3 is CASSYLQGLAVGYTF. The CDR3 DNA reads TGTGCCAGCAGCTATTTACAGGGATTGGCGGTCGGCTACACCTTC.

The CDR3 bases are TGTGCCAGCAGTTATAAGGAAGTCTATCAGCCCCAGCATTTT. It specifies CASSYKEVYQPQHF. This chain uses TRBV6-5 with TRBJ1-5, with D unresolved. The CDR3 contains 14 residues. Germline V gene data show CDR1 as MNHEY and CDR2 as SVGAGI. Trimming cost V 3 bases and J 5 bases, with 11 bases left between them.

The V call is TRBV9, the J call TRBJ2-3; tentatively, D is TRBD2 (5 bases). Germline CDR1 SGDLS, CDR2 YYNGEE. The V gene lost 5 bases and the J gene lost 2 bases, with 18 bases spanning the gap. CDR3 length: 16 residues. The CDR3 bases are TGTGCCAGCAGTAAAGCGGCAGGCGGCACCACAGATACGCAGTATTTT. Its protein product is CASSKAAGGTTDTQYF.

V gene TRBV6-1 combines with J gene TRBJ1-2, with 8 bases aligning to TRBD1. J lost 5 bases, V lost 5 bases, and 10 bases had no gene match. The CDR3 is made up of 15 amino acids. Germline assignment: CDR1 MNHNS and CDR2 SASEGT. The CDR3 here is CASSHLTQGEYGYTF. The CDR3, as DNA: TGTGCCAGCAGTCATTTGACACAGGGGGAGTATGGCTACACCTTC.

The chain combines TRBV10-1 with TRBJ1-2; 8 bases match TRBD1. This CDR3 comprises 14 residues. The germline CDR1 and CDR2 sequences are WNHNN and SYGVQD (reference sequence). V was pared by 3 bases and J by 6 bases, with 6 bases of the junction left unmatched. This chain's CDR3 is CASSDSDRGHGYTF. The DNA for the CDR3 is TGCGCCAGCAGTGATTCCGACAGGGGACATGGCTACACCTTC.

This clone has a handful of counts. V gene TRBV11-2 combines with J gene TRBJ2-6, with D perhaps TRBD1 or TRBD2 (5 bases each). V gave up 6 bases and J gave up 4 bases, with 7 bases separating them. The CDR3 spans 13 residues. Germline V gene lookup returns CDR1 SGHAT and CDR2 FQNNGV. CDR3 bases: TGTGCCAGCAGGGGGGACGGGGCCAACGTCCTGACTTTC. Translated, it gives CASRGDGANVLTF.

The chain couples TRBV10-3 to TRBJ2-2; no reliable D call. V was clipped by 0 bases and J by 1 base, with 6 bases between them. The germline gives CDR1 ENHRY, CDR2 SYGVKD. The CDR3 runs 15 residues. CDR3 DNA sequence: TGTGCCATCAGTGAGTCTTCGGAGAACACCGGGGAGCTGTTTTTT. It specifies CAISESSENTGELFF.

The V and J genes are TRBV28 and TRBJ1-3; maybe TRBD1 (6 bases). Trimming took off 6 bases at V and 0 bases at J, with 18 bases between the two ends. The CDR3 is 17 residues long. The germline V gene encodes CDR1 MDHEN and CDR2 SYDVKM. Here the CDR3 reads CASSPSSQGNSGNTIYF. The DNA for the CDR3 is TGTGCCAGCAGCCCCTCTAGCCAGGGGAACTCTGGAAACACCATATATTTT.

The sample holds a few counts of this clone. The CDR3: CASSLALRGGYTF. The CDR3 DNA is TGTGCCAGCAGCTTAGCGCTTCGGGGTGGCTACACCTTC. The chain uses TRBV7-2 and TRBJ1-2; D gene unclear. The CDR3 length is 13 residues. In germline, CDR1 is SGHTA, CDR2 FQGNSA. Trimming left V 0 bases short and J 7 bases short, with 9 bases between. Looking up the rest from reference TRBV7-2 and TRBJ1-2 gives the full variable domain: GAGVSQSPSNKVTEKGKDVELRCDPISGHTALYWYRQSLGQGLEFLIYFQGNSAPDKSGLPSDRFSAERTGGSVSTLTIQRTQQEDSAVYLCASSLALRGGYTFGSGTRLTVV.

The chain joins TRBV4-1 to TRBJ1-4; 7 bases map to TRBD1. Trimming took 0 bases from V and 12 from J; bases not matched to a gene: 7. CDR3 length: 14 residues. Germline CDR1 is MGHRA and CDR2 is YSYEKL. The CDR3 bases are TGCGCCAGCAGCCAAGAACAGGGGAGGTTTGAACTGTTTTTT. Translation gives CASSQEQGRFELFF.

The CDR3 sequence is CASSFGWNTEAFF. In DNA form, the CDR3 reads TGTGCCAGCAGTTTCGGTTGGAACACTGAAGCTTTCTTT. The chain links TRBV27 to TRBJ1-1; D is uncertain. CDR1 is MNHEY and CDR2 is SMNVEV in the germline V gene (reference sequence). V lost 3 bases and J lost 1, with 6 bases in between. CDR3 size: 13 residues.

The rearrangement joins TRBV28 to TRBJ2-7, with D perhaps TRBD1 (5 bases). This CDR3 contains 15 residues. V lost 2 bases to trimming and J lost 2 bases, with 13 bases between them. CDR1 MDHEN and CDR2 SYDVKM come from the germline V gene. The CDR3 is CASSLQGTKAYEQYV. The DNA of the CDR3 is TGTGCCAGCAGTTTACAGGGAACTAAGGCCTACGAGCAGTACGTC.

The V and J genes are TRBV6-1 and TRBJ1-1, with D unclear. The CDR3 has 13 amino acids. V shed 4 bases and J shed 5 bases, with 11 bases lying between them. Germline assignment: CDR1 MNHNS and CDR2 SASEGT. The CDR3 here is CASSGVQWTEAFF. The CDR3 coding sequence is TGTGCCAGCAGTGGGGTACAGTGGACTGAAGCTTTCTTT.

V is TRBV7-9 and J is TRBJ1-2; perhaps TRBD1 as D (5 bases). Trimming stripped 1 base from V and 7 bases from J, with 16 bases between. Germline lookup yields CDR1 SEHNR and CDR2 FQNEAQ (reference sequence). CDR3 length: 15 amino acids. CDR3 DNA sequence: TGTGCCAGCAGCTTAGAGGGGCAGCCCTTTGGTGGCTACACCTTC. As protein: CASSLEGQPFGGYTF.